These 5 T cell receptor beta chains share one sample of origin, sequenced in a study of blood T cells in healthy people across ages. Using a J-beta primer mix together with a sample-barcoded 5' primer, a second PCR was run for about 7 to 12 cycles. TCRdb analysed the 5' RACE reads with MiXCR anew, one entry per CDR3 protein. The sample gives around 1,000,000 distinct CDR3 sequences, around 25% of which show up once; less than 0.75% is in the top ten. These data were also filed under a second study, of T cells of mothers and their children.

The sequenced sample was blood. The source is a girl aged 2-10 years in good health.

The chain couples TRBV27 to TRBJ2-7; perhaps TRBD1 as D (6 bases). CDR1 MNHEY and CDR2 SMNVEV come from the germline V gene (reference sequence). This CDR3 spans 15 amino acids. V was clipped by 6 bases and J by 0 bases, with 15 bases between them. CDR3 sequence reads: CASSLRGSSSYEQYF. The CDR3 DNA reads TGTGCCAGCAGCCTTAGGGGGTCCAGCTCCTACGAGCAGTACTTC.

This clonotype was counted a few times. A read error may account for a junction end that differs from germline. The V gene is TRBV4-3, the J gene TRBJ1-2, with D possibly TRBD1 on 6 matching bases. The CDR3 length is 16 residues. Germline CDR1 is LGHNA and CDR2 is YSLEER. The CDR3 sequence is CASSQDRLGGNDGYTF. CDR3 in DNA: TGCGCCAGCAGCCAAGATCGTTTAGGGGGTAACGATGGCTACACCTTC.

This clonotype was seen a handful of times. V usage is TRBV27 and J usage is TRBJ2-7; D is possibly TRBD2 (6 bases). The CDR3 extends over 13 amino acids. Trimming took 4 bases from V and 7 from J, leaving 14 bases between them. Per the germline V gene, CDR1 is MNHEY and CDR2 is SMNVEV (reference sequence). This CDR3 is CASSYPLAGEQYF. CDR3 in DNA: TGTGCCAGCAGTTACCCTCTTGCGGGGGAGCAGTACTTC.

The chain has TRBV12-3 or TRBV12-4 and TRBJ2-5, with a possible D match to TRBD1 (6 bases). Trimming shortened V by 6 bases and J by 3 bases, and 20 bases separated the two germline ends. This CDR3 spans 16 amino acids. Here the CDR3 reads CASSPQPGRGEETQYF. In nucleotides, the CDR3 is TGTGCCAGCAGCCCACAACCCGGCAGGGGAGAAGAGACCCAGTACTTC.

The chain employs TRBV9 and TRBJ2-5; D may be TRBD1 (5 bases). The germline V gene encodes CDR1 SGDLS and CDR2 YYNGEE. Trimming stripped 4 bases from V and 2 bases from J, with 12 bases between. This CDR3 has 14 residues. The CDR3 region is CASSPPTAQETQYF. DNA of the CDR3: TGTGCCAGCAGCCCACCGACAGCGCAAGAGACCCAGTACTTC.